This T cell receptor beta chain is from a study of response to subunit inactivated influenza vaccine. Only a few counts were recorded for this clonotype. This CDR3 region has 13 residues. Trimming removed 2 bases from V and 4 bases from J, with 8 bases in between. The V gene's germline CDR1 is SGHKS and CDR2 YYEKEE (reference sequence). One entry per CDR3 protein, called by TCRdb with MiXCR from the RT-PCR reads. Altogether a few hundred thousand distinct CDR3 sequences are present, roughly 7.9% being singletons, with the ten largest covering around 13%. The sequence came from a man aged 50-75 years who received an inactivated influenza vaccine. The specimen was PBMCs from blood, collected about 24 months after vaccination. V is TRBV5-5 and J is TRBJ2-3, with D unclear. CDR3 nucleotides: TGTGCCAGCAGCTTACAGCAATCAGATACGCAGTATTTT. Translated, it gives CASSLQQSDTQYF.